This record covers a single TCR beta chain. Which antigen it targets is not known. No much larger clonotype is one base removed from it; base qualities were not supplied. Compared with germline, V lacks 2 bases and J lacks 5 bases; bases without a gene match: 13. Inclusive of the bounding cysteine and phenylalanine, the CDR3 is 17 residues long. Of all the DNA, just the CDR3 is kept, 51 bases in frame from base 1. From the germline V gene, CDR1 is MNHNS and CDR2 is SASEGT. Whole blood was collected in K2EDTA tubes by collaborating institutions according to the institutions' own protocols. For TCRbeta analysis, collaborators shipped samples in one of three forms: frozen whole blood, isolated PBMCs, or DNA extracted from either of those sample types. This sample is drawn from a study of blood T cell repertoires in COVID-19 (dated by TCRdb to 2018 to 2020). With regard to the full study: The collaborator samples originated in the United States, Italy and Spain and spanned the acute and convalescent phases of COVID-19. The prospective study material was composed of cDNA or gDNA derived from T cells, B-cell-depleted T cells, or PBMCs. Deeply sampled blood TCRbeta repertoires from subjects exposed to, actively infected with, or recovered from COVID-19 were included in the dataset. A freely available public database, intended as a resource for researchers studying the immune response to SARS-CoV-2, is where the repertoires were released. Samples came from the ongoing ImmuneRACE study (first 160 participants) plus 1,254 subjects from 6 global collaborators. The sample metadata nearly always contained a de-identified subject ID, COVID-19 status, age in years and sex. Where HLA class I and class II types were available, the types were taken from metadata supplied by the sample provider, not from assay-based typing.

Beyond this particular receptor, the publication reports: How much clinical and demographic metadata was included differed by source and by participant, and the metadata was provided uncurated.

The immunoSEQ Assay, a bias-controlled multiplex PCR, was used to amplify TCRbeta CDR3 regions from genomic DNA. The original methods were these. Within the assay, amplification of reference gene primers was used to estimate how many nucleated cells each sample contained. Sequence reads were collapsed and filtered to measure the absolute abundance of every unique TCRbeta CDR3 rearrangement. Productive Simpson clonality was computed per sample as the square root of Simpson's diversity index over productive rearrangements. TCRdb re-hosts the immuneACCESS table, in-frame sequences only. Its copies lack some clones; in the studies checked, an unresolved V gene accounts for under half of them, and the cause for the rest is not known. From that table come the V and J calls and clone size; the DNA was used to work out D and trimming. The sample table shows under 150,000 clones, and 70% to 80% are seen once. The biggest ten clones account for 9.5% to 14% of the sample.

The receptor was derived from a human donor in a cohort sampled during active COVID-19. Sample: peripheral blood. The chain was built from TRBV6-1 and TRBJ2-5, with 8 junctional bases fitting TRBD1. CDR3 loop: CASSENSAGWTGETQYF. The nucleotides are TGTGCCAGCAGTGAAAACAGCGCGGGGTGGACAGGGGAGACCCAGTACTTC.